This T cell receptor (beta chain) was obtained from a study of blood T cells in healthy people across ages. The study, taken as a whole, reports: It was held that the diversity estimates obtained from one million T cells were underestimates. Long-lived donors had more naive CD4+ cells and higher diversity than aged donors.

Concerning this clonotype itself: Antigen specificity is unknown.

For every donor, a draw yielded 7.5 to 10 milliliters of peripheral blood. The use of a sample-barcoded 5' primer and a J-beta primer mix characterized a second PCR of about 7 to 12 cycles. TCRdb analysed the 5' RACE reads with MiXCR anew, one entry per CDR3 protein. The table records over a million distinct CDR3 sequences, roughly 45% of them present only once. Germline trimming cut 2 bases from V and 1 base from J; bases unmatched to any gene: 7. The CDR3 sequence is 16 residues long. CDR1 is SNHLY, CDR2 FYNNEI, per germline. The chain uses TRBV2 and TRBJ2-7, with 8 bases identical to TRBD2. Sequenced material: blood. The receptor was derived from a woman between 55 and 75 years old in good health. This CDR3 is CASSERWASGSYEQYF. DNA of the CDR3: TGTGCCAGCAGTGAAAGGTGGGCTAGCGGGTCCTACGAGCAGTACTTC.